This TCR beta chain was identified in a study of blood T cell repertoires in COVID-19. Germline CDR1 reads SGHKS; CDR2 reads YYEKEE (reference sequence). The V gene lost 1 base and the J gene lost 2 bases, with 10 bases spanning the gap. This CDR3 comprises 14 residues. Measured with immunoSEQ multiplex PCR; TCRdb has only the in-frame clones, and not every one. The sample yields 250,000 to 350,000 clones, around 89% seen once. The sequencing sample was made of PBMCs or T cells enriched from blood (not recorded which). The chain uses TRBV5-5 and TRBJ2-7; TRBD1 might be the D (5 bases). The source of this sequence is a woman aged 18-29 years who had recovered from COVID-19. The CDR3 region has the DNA TGTGCCAGCAGCTTGACAGGAACCCCCTACGAGCAGTACTTC. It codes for CASSLTGTPYEQYF.